These T cell receptor beta chains were read from a single sample in a study of OX40 agonist ivuxolimab in advanced cancers. The method was immunoSEQ multiplex PCR; TCRdb's version includes in-frame clones alone and lacks a portion of them. The sample lists roughly 90,000 clones, approximately 90% occurring once. The starting material was CD4+ or CD8+ T cells sorted from blood, obtained in a trial of the OX40 agonist ivuxolimab. Source of these receptors: an adult with an advanced solid tumor such as melanoma, head and neck, liver or kidney cancer. The CDR3 runs from the conserved cysteine through the conserved F or W. D genes are given only for firm matches. The size of a clone is reported for some rows only, either as once, few or many, or as a class for expanded clones.

.,TRBJ1-1,TRBV6-4,TRBD1,CASSDQPGQGAKAFF,TGTGCCAGCAGTGACCAACCGGGACAGGGGGCTAAAGCTTTCTTT
.,TRBJ1-1,TRBV11-3,.,CASSLEGNTEAFF,TGTGCCAGCAGCTTAGAAGGGAACACTGAAGCTTTCTTT
.,TRBJ2-7,TRBV4-2,.,CASSQDSATYEQYF,TGTGCCAGCAGCCAAGACTCAGCAACCTACGAGCAGTACTTC
.,TRBJ2-1,TRBV29-1,TRBD2,CSVEATSRNNEQFF,TGCAGCGTTGAAGCGACTAGCCGAAACAATGAGCAGTTCTTC
.,TRBJ2-4,TRBV30,.,CAWSSGGPIQYF,TGTGCCTGGAGCTCTGGGGGTCCCATTCAGTACTTC
.,TRBJ1-2,TRBV6-5,.,CASSPSGSLYGYTF,TGTGCCAGCAGCCCTTCGGGGAGCCTCTATGGCTACACCTTC
.,TRBJ1-4,TRBV5-4,.,CASSRAPGTNEKLFF,TGTGCCAGCAGCAGGGCGCCGGGAACTAATGAAAAACTGTTTTTT
.,TRBJ2-1,TRBV7-9,TRBD2,CASSRGTSAYNEQFF,TGTGCCAGCAGCCGAGGGACTAGCGCGTACAATGAGCAGTTCTTC
.,TRBJ1-5,TRBV28,TRBD1,CASSSRQGSRKPQHF,TGTGCCAGCAGTTCCCGACAGGGGTCGAGAAAGCCCCAGCATTTT
.,TRBJ2-7,TRBV25-1,TRBD1,CASSGTGGYEQYF,TGTGCCAGCAGTGGGACAGGAGGCTACGAGCAGTACTTC
.,TRBJ2-5,TRBV18,TRBD2,CASSPREEETQYF,TGTGCCAGCTCACCCCGGGAGGAAGAGACCCAGTACTTC
.,TRBJ2-3,TRBV27,TRBD2,CASRASGGTDTQYF,TGTGCCAGCAGGGCTAGCGGGGGAACAGATACGCAGTATTTT
once,TRBJ2-1,TRBV7-2,.,CASSLGGGSYNEQFF,TGTGCCAGCAGTTTGGGGGGAGGCTCCTACAATGAGCAGTTCTTC
.,TRBJ2-4,TRBV19,.,CASRRSGTEPRVSKNIQYF,TGTGCCAGTAGGAGGTCGGGAACTGAACCCAGAGTATCTAAAAACATTCAGTACTTC
.,TRBJ1-1,TRBV5-1,TRBD1,CASSLTGAGNTEAFF,TGCGCCAGCAGCTTGACAGGGGCGGGGAACACTGAAGCTTTCTTT
.,TRBJ1-4,TRBV27,.,CASRAGINEKLFF,TGTGCCAGCAGGGCAGGCATTAATGAAAAACTGTTTTTT
.,TRBJ2-7,TRBV5-1,TRBD1,CASSPGQGALHEQYF,TGCGCCAGCAGCCCGGGACAGGGGGCGTTACACGAGCAGTACTTC